The 30 T cell receptor beta chains below were found in one sample sequenced in a study of cytomegalovirus exposure and HLA in healthy donors. Researchers ran the PCR with 60 Vbeta and 13 Jbeta primers. Repertoires were generated with immunoSEQ multiplex PCR, while TCRdb's copy carries only in-frame clones and drops some. This sample has over 70,000 clones; 77% occur once, and the top ten carry around 3.1%. Sequences were obtained from PBMCs. The receptors here all came from a man aged 45 to 65 in good health and CMV-seropositive.

In its sample, this clone was seen once. The J gene is TRBJ2-2, the V gene TRBV7-9; TRBD2 agrees at 8 bases. The CDR3 spans 17 residues. Germline V CDR1 and CDR2: SEHNR, FQNEAQ (reference sequence). V trimming: 7 bases; J trimming: 6 bases; junction bases outside the gene matches: 16. The DNA for the CDR3 is TGTGCCAGCAACTTTCGGGAGGGACTAGGGGTTCCCGGGGAGCTGTTTTTT. This codes for CASNFREGLGVPGELFF.

The chain joins TRBV6-4 to TRBJ2-5; TRBD2 matches at 7 bases. Germline V gene data show CDR1 as MRHNA and CDR2 as SNTAGT. With V trimmed by 0 bases and J by 1 base, 5 bases remained unmatched. This CDR3 region has 16 residues. CDR3 sequence (DNA): TGTGCCAGCAGTGACTCGGCGGGAGTGGGCCAAGAGACCCAGTACTTC. Its protein product is CASSDSAGVGQETQYF.

This clone was seen a handful of times. This sequence joins TRBV5-4 and TRBJ2-7; D perhaps matches TRBD1 (7 bases). Trimming took 3 bases from V and 4 from J, leaving 17 bases between them. The CDR3 is 15 amino acids. The germline gives CDR1 SGHNT, CDR2 YYREEE (reference sequence). CDR3 loop: CASSWGSEGAYEQYF. In DNA form, the CDR3 reads TGTGCCAGCAGCTGGGGGTCGGAGGGGGCGTACGAGCAGTACTTC.

This chain uses TRBV6-6 with TRBJ2-3; TRBD1 matches at 7 bases. The V gene's germline CDR1 is MNHNY and CDR2 SVGAGI (reference sequence). V trimming: 7 bases; J trimming: 4 bases; junction bases outside the gene matches: 2. The CDR3 loop spans 12 amino acids. The CDR3 sequence is CASKTGSDTQYF. CDR3 DNA sequence: TGTGCCAGCAAGACAGGGTCAGATACGCAGTATTTT.

This chain connects TRBV10-3 to TRBJ2-1; 15 bases align to TRBD2. Germline lookup yields CDR1 ENHRY and CDR2 SYGVKD. The CDR3 is made up of 16 amino acids. V lost 4 bases to trimming and J lost 6 bases; unmatched junction nucleotides: 4. The CDR3 DNA reads as TGTGCCATCAGTGGGACTAGCGGGAGGGGACCCAATGAGCAGTTCTTC. The encoded protein is CAISGTSGRGPNEQFF.

This chain joins TRBV2 and TRBJ1-6; 7 nucleotides align to TRBD1. The junction had 8 bases not matched to a gene; V was cut back by 6 bases and J by 9 bases. The CDR3 totals 14 residues. Germline V gene lookup returns CDR1 SNHLY and CDR2 FYNNEI. The CDR3 loop reads CASRARDSTSPLHF. The CDR3 DNA reads as TGTGCCAGCAGGGCTCGGGACAGCACTTCACCCCTCCACTTT.

The chain joins TRBV18 to TRBJ2-5, with 7 positions matching TRBD2. The J call is doubtful: the DNA matches TRBJ2-7 better. The V gene's germline CDR1 is KGHSH and CDR2 LQKENI. This CDR3 contains 15 residues. DNA for the CDR3: TGTGCCAGCTCACCAGGTCCTAGCGGAGCCTACGAGCAGTACTTC. Translation gives CASSPGPSGAYEQYF.

The chain joins TRBV7-2 to TRBJ1-4; the match to TRBD1 covers 10 bases. Germline CDR1 is SGHTA and CDR2 is FQGNSA. Unmatched junction bases numbered 0, after V lost 3 bases and J lost 5 bases. This CDR3 has 14 amino acids. The CDR3 region is CASSLGQGNEKLFF. DNA of the CDR3: TGTGCCAGCAGCTTGGGACAGGGGAATGAAAAACTGTTTTTT.

The rearrangement uses TRBV27 and TRBJ1-2; D is uncertain. The germline V gene encodes CDR1 MNHEY and CDR2 SMNVEV (reference sequence). V dropped 2 bases and J dropped 2 bases, with 9 bases sitting between them. This CDR3 comprises 14 residues. CDR3 loop: CASSLNRPNYGYTF. The CDR3 coding sequence is TGTGCCAGCAGTTTAAACAGACCCAACTATGGCTACACCTTC.

The genes are TRBV13 and TRBJ2-2; 12 positions agree with TRBD2. The CDR3 has 19 amino acids. J was trimmed by 0 bases and V by 4 bases; bases with no gene match: 9. Germline assignment: CDR1 PRHDT and CDR2 FYEKMQ (reference sequence). The chain's CDR3 is CASSSRGLAGFANTGELFF. The DNA for the CDR3 is TGTGCCAGCAGCTCACGGGGACTAGCGGGTTTCGCGAACACCGGGGAGCTGTTTTTT.

The V call is TRBV7-9, the J call TRBJ2-5, with D tentatively TRBD1 (5 bases). V was cut by 0 bases and J by 2 bases, with 10 bases left in between. This CDR3 spans 15 amino acids. Germline CDR1 is SEHNR and CDR2 is FQNEAQ (reference sequence). Here the CDR3 reads CASSLALTAQETQYF. The CDR3 coding sequence is TGTGCCAGCAGCTTAGCGCTGACAGCGCAAGAGACCCAGTACTTC.

V gene TRBV2 combines with J gene TRBJ1-4, with 9 bases fitting TRBD1. The V gene's germline CDR1 is SNHLY and CDR2 FYNNEI. The CDR3 spans 13 residues. Trimming cost V 5 bases and J 6 bases; bases outside gene matches: 1. Written as DNA, the CDR3 is TGTGCCAGCAGTAGGGACAGGGATGAAAAACTGTTTTTT. Residues: CASSRDRDEKLFF.

The J gene is TRBJ2-7, the V gene TRBV5-1; 8 positions agree with TRBD2. CDR1 SGHRS and CDR2 YFSETQ come from the germline V gene. The CDR3 is made up of 16 amino acids. V gave up 4 bases and J gave up 0 bases; unmatched junction bases: 9. The CDR3 DNA reads as TGCGCCAGCAGCCCGGACGGGACTAGGAGCTCCTACGAGCAGTACTTC. It specifies CASSPDGTRSSYEQYF.

V gene TRBV25-1 combines with J gene TRBJ2-3, with TRBD1 matching over 7 bases. CDR1 and CDR2 from the germline V gene are MGHDK and SYGVNS. The CDR3 contains 13 residues. V was pared by 6 bases and J by 0 bases, with 0 bases of the junction left unmatched. The chain's CDR3 is CASRTGSTDTQYF. For the CDR3, the DNA is TGTGCCAGCAGGACAGGGAGCACAGATACGCAGTATTTT.

The chain joins TRBV15 to TRBJ1-1; D is unclear. Germline-derived CDR1 and CDR2 are LNHNV and YYDKDF (reference sequence). The CDR3 spans 12 residues. V lost 1 base and J lost 11, with 11 bases in between. In DNA form, the CDR3 reads TGTGCCACCAGCAGAGTGGCGGAGATGGCTTTCTTT. It translates to CATSRVAEMAFF.

The CDR3 sequence: CASSLEQGYGYTF. Here the CDR3 DNA reads TGTGCCAGCAGCCTAGAACAGGGCTACGGCTACACCTTC. The rearrangement joins TRBV2 to TRBJ1-2, with TRBD1 as a possible D gene (6 bases). The CDR3 consists of 13 residues. The V gene's germline CDR1 is SNHLY and CDR2 FYNNEI. Trimming removed 6 bases from V and 8 bases from J, with 16 bases in between.

This clone was found once. CDR3 sequence: CASSHHGTGSYNEQFF. The CDR3 region has the DNA TGCGCCAGCAGTCACCATGGGACAGGTAGCTACAATGAGCAGTTCTTC. The chain recombines TRBV23-1 with TRBJ2-1; 8 bases map to TRBD1. TRBV23-1 is an open reading frame, and its role is uncertain. J was trimmed by 3 bases and V by 3 bases; bases with no gene match: 7. There are 16 residues in the CDR3.

The V gene is TRBV5-1, the J gene TRBJ2-3; D is perhaps TRBD2 (6 bases). The CDR3 runs to 15 residues. CDR1 is SGHRS and CDR2 is YFSETQ in the germline V gene. Between the trimmed V and J ends, which lost 10 bases and 6 bases, there was a span of 24 bases. The DNA for the CDR3 is TGCGCCTCCCGGAGGGCCCTCGGGATATCGGATACGCAGTATTTT. It is translated as CASRRALGISDTQYF. Looking up the rest from reference TRBV5-1 and TRBJ2-3 gives the full variable domain: KAGVTQTPRYLIKTRGQQVTLSCSPISGHRSVSWYQQTPGQGLQFLFEYFSETQRNKGNFPGRFSGRQFSNSRSEMNVSTLELGDSALYLCASRRALGISDTQYFGPGTRLTVL.

V is TRBV7-2 and J is TRBJ2-3, with D unresolved. Per the germline V gene, CDR1 is SGHTA and CDR2 is FQGNSA. CDR3 length equals 12 residues. Trimming pared 4 bases from V and 2 bases from J, leaving 4 bases between. CDR3 in amino acids: CASSYNTDTQYF. For the CDR3, the DNA is TGTGCCAGCAGCTATAACACAGATACGCAGTATTTT.

The rearrangement joins TRBV21-1 to TRBJ1-2; the table gives TRBD1 as D, unverified against the DNA. TRBV21-1 is recorded as a pseudogene. The CDR3 has 15 amino acids. The CDR3 region is CASSKDFRTNYGYTF. The CDR3 coding sequence is TGTGCCAGCAGCAAAGATTTCAGAACTAACTATGGCTACACCTTC.

Points on this clone: Germline and junction disagree at one end, which may indicate a read error. In DNA form, the CDR3 reads TGTGCCAGCAGTGAAGTTCTCTCTGGGGCCAACGGCCTGACTTTC. Translation gives CASSEVLSGANGLTF. V usage is TRBV2 and J usage is TRBJ2-6, with TRBD1 as a possible D gene (5 bases). Germline V gene lookup returns CDR1 SNHLY and CDR2 FYNNEI. The CDR3 extends over 15 amino acids.

This sequence joins TRBV11-3 and TRBJ2-1; 13 bases align to TRBD2. V trimming: 6 bases; J trimming: 7 bases; junction bases outside the gene matches: 6. This CDR3 has 15 amino acids. Germline-derived CDR1 and CDR2 are SGHNT and YENEEA. The CDR3 protein is CASRWTSGSINEQFF. The CDR3 DNA sequence: TGTGCCAGCAGGTGGACTAGCGGGAGTATAAATGAGCAGTTCTTC.

Points on this clone: A read error may produce the germline difference seen at one junction end. This chain connects TRBV7-9 to TRBJ2-1, with TRBD2 matching over 13 bases. This CDR3 contains 16 residues. Germline CDR1 and CDR2: SEHNR and FQNEAQ (reference sequence). The CDR3 loop reads CSSSRETSGRYNEQFF. The CDR3 coding sequence is TGTTCCAGCAGCCGCGAGACTAGCGGGAGGTACAATGAGCAGTTCTTC.

This chain connects TRBV10-3 to TRBJ2-7; TRBD2 agrees at 12 bases. V lost 5 bases to trimming and J lost 3 bases; unmatched junction nucleotides: 2. The germline V gene encodes CDR1 ENHRY and CDR2 SYGVKD. This CDR3 spans 14 amino acids. The CDR3 region has the DNA TGTGCCATCAGTAGGACTAGCGGGAACTACGAGCAGTACTTC. It is translated as CAISRTSGNYEQYF.

J is TRBJ2-7 and V is TRBV6-5; 13 bases align to TRBD2. This CDR3 has 15 residues. V was pared by 6 bases and J by 3 bases, with 5 bases of the junction left unmatched. Germline values: CDR1 MNHEY, CDR2 SVGAGI. This CDR3 reads CASRTGTSGIYEQYF. DNA for the CDR3: TGTGCCAGCAGGACCGGGACTAGCGGGATCTACGAGCAGTACTTC.

The chain carries TRBV30 and TRBJ2-7; D uncertain. The CDR3 sequence is 14 residues long. The ends were cut back, 0 bases at V and 4 bases at J, with 13 bases in the middle. Germline assignment: CDR1 GTSNPN and CDR2 SVGIG (reference sequence). CDR3 nucleotide sequence: TGTGCCTGGAGTGTGCGAGACACAACTTACGAGCAGTACTTC. Its translation is CAWSVRDTTYEQYF.

V usage is TRBV18 and J usage is TRBJ2-3; D might be TRBD2 (5 bases). From germline, CDR1 is KGHSH and CDR2 LQKENI. The V gene lost 1 base and the J gene lost 4 bases, with 12 bases spanning the gap. This CDR3 has 15 amino acids. Here the CDR3 DNA reads TGTGCCAGCTCACCACAACCCCGGGGTTCAGATACGCAGTATTTT. It is translated as CASSPQPRGSDTQYF.

Turning to this clone: At one end, the junction sequence differs from germline, possibly due to a read error. The chain combines TRBV10-3 with TRBJ1-2, with 8 nucleotides matching TRBD1. The CDR3 spans 13 residues. Germline-derived CDR1 and CDR2 are ENHRY and SYGVKD. CDR3 bases: TGTGCCAGCAGTTCGACAGGGGCGGATGGCTACACCTTC. Translation gives CASSSTGADGYTF.

The CDR3, as DNA: TGCGCCAGCAGCTTGCCTGGGGGCGTGACTGAAGCTTTCTTT. This codes for CASSLPGGVTEAFF. The V call is TRBV5-1, the J call TRBJ1-1; a weak D match, TRBD1 (6 bases). The CDR3 is 14 residues long. CDR1 is SGHRS, CDR2 YFSETQ, per germline. Trimming cost V 1 base and J 5 bases, with 12 bases left between them.

The chain has TRBV6-4 and TRBJ2-1; 8 bases agree with TRBD2. The CDR3 runs 14 residues. The germline gives CDR1 MRHNA, CDR2 SNTAGT. With V trimmed by 8 bases and J by 8 bases, 11 bases remained unmatched. The CDR3, as DNA: TGTGCCAGCTCAGAAGCGGGAGAGGGGGATGAGCAGTTCTTC. Translated: CASSEAGEGDEQFF.